These T cell receptor beta chains were read from a single sample in a study of PD-L1 blockade in urothelial cancer. Clones were read by immunoSEQ multiplex PCR, and TCRdb kept only the in-frame ones, dropping some. The table lists about 51,000 clones, about 88% of them singletons. Sample: PBMCs, taken around atezolizumab (anti-PD-L1) treatment. The receptors originated from a man between 60 and 75 years old with urothelial cancer. The CDR3 runs from the conserved cysteine through the conserved F or W. The D gene is left open where the match is weak. Clone size, where shown, is once, few, many, or a class for clones that have expanded.

CDR3 DNA: TGCGCCAGCAGCTTGGCGGGAATGGGATCACCCCTCCACTTT
CDR3 protein: CASSLAGMGSPLHF
J gene: TRBJ1-6
clone size: .
V gene: TRBV5-1
D gene: .

CDR3 DNA: TGTGCCAGCTCACGTATTACAGGGGATGAGCAGTACTTC
CDR3 protein: CASSRITGDEQYF
J gene: TRBJ2-7
clone size: .
V gene: TRBV18
D gene: TRBD1

CDR3 DNA: TGCGCCAGCAGCCAGAGGACAGGGGACAATGAGCAGTTCTTC
CDR3 protein: CASSQRTGDNEQFF
J gene: TRBJ2-1
clone size: .
V gene: TRBV4-3
D gene: TRBD1

CDR3 DNA: TGTGCCAGCAGTCCAGCAAGGGGCGCCTTCTACAATGAGCAGTTCTTC
CDR3 protein: CASSPARGAFYNEQFF
J gene: TRBJ2-1
clone size: .
V gene: TRBV11-2
D gene: .

CDR3 DNA: TGTGCCAGCAGGACGGACAGGGGGGAAGAAAAACTGTTTTTT
CDR3 protein: CASRTDRGEEKLFF
J gene: TRBJ1-4
clone size: .
V gene: TRBV28
D gene: TRBD1

CDR3 DNA: TGTGCCATCAGTGAGTCGGCAGCGGGGGGGCGCGAGCAGTACTTC
CDR3 protein: CAISESAAGGREQYF
J gene: TRBJ2-7
clone size: .
V gene: TRBV10-3
D gene: TRBD2

CDR3 DNA: TGTGCCAGCAGTGAGACAGCTAGCAATCAGCCCCAGCATTTT
CDR3 protein: CASSETASNQPQHF
J gene: TRBJ1-5
clone size: once
V gene: TRBV6-1
D gene: .

CDR3 DNA: TGTGCCAGCAGTAAGACTAGCAAGGGAAACATTCAGTACTTC
CDR3 protein: CASSKTSKGNIQYF
J gene: TRBJ2-4
clone size: .
V gene: TRBV28
D gene: TRBD2

CDR3 DNA: TGTGCCAGCAGCCCCGGCGGGAGGGTTGGGAACACTGAAGCTTTCTTT
CDR3 protein: CASSPGGRVGNTEAFF
J gene: TRBJ1-1
clone size: .
V gene: TRBV11-3
D gene: .

CDR3 DNA: TGTGCCAGCAGCGTAGGGACAGGGCTAATGAACACTGAAGCTTTCTTT
CDR3 protein: CASSVGTGLMNTEAFF
J gene: TRBJ1-1
clone size: .
V gene: TRBV9
D gene: TRBD1

CDR3 DNA: TGTGCCAGCAGGTCGGGTCAGGGGGCACGGGAGACCCAGTACTTC
CDR3 protein: CASRSGQGARETQYF
J gene: TRBJ2-5
clone size: .
V gene: TRBV6-1
D gene: TRBD1

CDR3 DNA: TGTGCCAGCAGCCAGGGCCCGGAGGTCTACGAGCAGTACTTC
CDR3 protein: CASSQGPEVYEQYF
J gene: TRBJ2-7
clone size: .
V gene: TRBV4-2
D gene: .

CDR3 DNA: TGTGCCAGCAGCGGGACTAGCGGGAGAGGGGCGGAAGAGCAGTACTTC
CDR3 protein: CASSGTSGRGAEEQYF
J gene: TRBJ2-7
clone size: .
V gene: TRBV6-6
D gene: TRBD2

CDR3 DNA: TGTGCCAGCAGAATGTTGACAGGCCAAGAGACCCAGTACTTC
CDR3 protein: CASRMLTGQETQYF
J gene: TRBJ2-5
clone size: .
V gene: TRBV5-6
D gene: .

CDR3 DNA: TGTGCCTGGAGTGGAGCGGGGTACTTAGATACGCAGTATTTT
CDR3 protein: CAWSGAGYLDTQYF
J gene: TRBJ2-3
clone size: .
V gene: TRBV30
D gene: TRBD2

CDR3 DNA: TGTGCCAGCAGTGAAGGGGACAGCTCCTACAATGAGCAGTTCTTC
CDR3 protein: CASSEGDSSYNEQFF
J gene: TRBJ2-1
clone size: once
V gene: TRBV2
D gene: TRBD1